This TCR beta chain was identified during a study of blood T cell repertoires in COVID-19. Per the original methods: Estimates of nucleated cell counts were drawn from the amplification of reference gene primers. Method: immunoSEQ multiplex PCR; TCRdb's copy keeps in-frame clones and lacks some. V and J calls and clone size are those listed in that table; D and trimming were worked out from the DNA. The repertoire holds 84,000 or so clones, with 92% as singletons. Sequenced sample: peripheral blood. This TCR derives from an older woman with active COVID-19.

CDR3 sequence (DNA): TGTGCCAGCAGTGTTAGACTAGCGGCTTACAATGAGCAGTTCTTC. Its translation is CASSVRLAAYNEQFF. The rearrangement uses TRBV2 and TRBJ2-1, with 9 nucleotides matching TRBD2. The germline V gene encodes CDR1 SNHLY and CDR2 FYNNEI. There are 15 residues in the CDR3. V trimming: 4 bases; J trimming: 4 bases; junction bases outside the gene matches: 5.